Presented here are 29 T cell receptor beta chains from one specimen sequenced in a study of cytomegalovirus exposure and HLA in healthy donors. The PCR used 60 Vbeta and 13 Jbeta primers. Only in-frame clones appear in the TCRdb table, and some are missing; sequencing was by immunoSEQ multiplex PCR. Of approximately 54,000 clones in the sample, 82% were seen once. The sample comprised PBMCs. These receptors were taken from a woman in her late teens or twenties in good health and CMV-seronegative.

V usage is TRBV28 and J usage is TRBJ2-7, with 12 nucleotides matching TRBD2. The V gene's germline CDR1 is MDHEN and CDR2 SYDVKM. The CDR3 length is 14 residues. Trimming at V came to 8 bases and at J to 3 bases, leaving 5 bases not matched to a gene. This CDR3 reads CASRLAGVSYEQYF. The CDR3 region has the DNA TGTGCCAGCCGACTAGCGGGAGTTAGCTACGAGCAGTACTTC.

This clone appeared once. The CDR3 bases are TGTGCCAGCAGTTACACCGTGGACATCCACGAGCAGTACTTC. Amino acid sequence: CASSYTVDIHEQYF. V gene TRBV6-5 combines with J gene TRBJ2-7, with D perhaps TRBD1 (5 bases). CDR1 MNHEY and CDR2 SVGAGI come from the germline V gene. V gave up 2 bases and J gave up 5 bases, with 13 bases separating them. The CDR3 runs to 14 residues.

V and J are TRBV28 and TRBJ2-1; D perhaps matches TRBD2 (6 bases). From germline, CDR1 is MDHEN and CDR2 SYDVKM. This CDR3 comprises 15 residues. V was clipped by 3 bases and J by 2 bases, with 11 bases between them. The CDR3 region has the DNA TGTGCCAGCAGTTTGGGGGGTCGAACCTACAATGAGCAGTTCTTC. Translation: CASSLGGRTYNEQFF.

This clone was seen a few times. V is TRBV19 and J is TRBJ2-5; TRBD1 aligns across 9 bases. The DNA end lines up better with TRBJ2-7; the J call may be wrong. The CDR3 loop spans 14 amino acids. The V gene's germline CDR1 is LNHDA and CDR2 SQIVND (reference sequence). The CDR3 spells CASISTGGSYEQYF. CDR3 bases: TGTGCCAGTATTTCGACAGGGGGCTCCTACGAGCAGTACTTC.

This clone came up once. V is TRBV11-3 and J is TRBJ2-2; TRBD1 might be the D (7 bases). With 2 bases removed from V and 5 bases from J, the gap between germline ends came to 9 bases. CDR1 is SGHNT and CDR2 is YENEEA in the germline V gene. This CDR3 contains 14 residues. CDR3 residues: CASSLPGGTGELFF. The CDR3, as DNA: TGTGCCAGCAGCTTACCAGGGGGGACCGGGGAGCTGTTTTTT. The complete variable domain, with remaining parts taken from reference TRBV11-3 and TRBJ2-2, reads EAGVVQSPRYKIIEKKQPVAFWCNPISGHNTLYWYLQNLGQGPELLIRYENEEAVDDSQLPKDRFSAERLKGVDSTLKIQPAELGDSAVYLCASSLPGGTGELFFGEGSRLTVL.

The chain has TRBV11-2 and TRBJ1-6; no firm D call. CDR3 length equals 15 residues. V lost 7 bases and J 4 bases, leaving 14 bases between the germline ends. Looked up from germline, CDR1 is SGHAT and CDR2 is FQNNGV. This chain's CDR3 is CASNPRPGYNSPLHF. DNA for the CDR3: TGTGCCAGCAACCCCCGGCCGGGATATAATTCACCCCTCCACTTT.

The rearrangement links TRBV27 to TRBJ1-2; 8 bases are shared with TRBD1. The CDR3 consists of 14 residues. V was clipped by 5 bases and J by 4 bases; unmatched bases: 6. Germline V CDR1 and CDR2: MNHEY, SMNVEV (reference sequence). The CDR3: CASSISQGGYGYTF. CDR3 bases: TGTGCCAGCAGTATCTCACAGGGGGGCTATGGCTACACCTTC.

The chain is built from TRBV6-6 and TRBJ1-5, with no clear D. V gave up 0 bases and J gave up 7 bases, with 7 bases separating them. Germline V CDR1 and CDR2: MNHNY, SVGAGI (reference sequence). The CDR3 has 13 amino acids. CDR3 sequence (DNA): TGTGCCAGCAGTTACTCGAGGTTCCAGCCCCAGCATTTT. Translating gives CASSYSRFQPQHF.

CDR3: CSVVVVGGAQYF. CDR3 nucleotides: TGCAGCGTTGTCGTCGTTGGGGGGGCCCAGTACTTC. The chain recombines TRBV29-1 with TRBJ2-5, with TRBD2 matching 7 bases. Germline V gene data show CDR1 as SQVTM and CDR2 as ANQGSEA. The ends lost 4 bases at V and 9 bases at J; junction bases unmatched: 8. This CDR3 spans 12 amino acids.

This CDR3 reads CASSSQPQLTMGYTF. DNA of the CDR3: TGTGCCAGCAGTTCACAACCCCAACTAACTATGGGCTACACCTTC. The genes are TRBV27 and TRBJ1-2; D not certain. CDR1 is MNHEY and CDR2 is SMNVEV in the germline V gene (reference sequence). V gave up 4 bases and J gave up 8 bases, with 20 bases separating them. There are 15 residues in the CDR3.

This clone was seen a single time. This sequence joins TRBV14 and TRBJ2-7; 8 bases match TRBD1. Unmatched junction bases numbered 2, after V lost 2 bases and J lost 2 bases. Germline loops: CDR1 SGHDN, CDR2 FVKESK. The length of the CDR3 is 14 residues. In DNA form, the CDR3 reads TGTGCCAGCAGCCAATGGACAGGGACCTACGAGCAGTACTTC. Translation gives CASSQWTGTYEQYF.

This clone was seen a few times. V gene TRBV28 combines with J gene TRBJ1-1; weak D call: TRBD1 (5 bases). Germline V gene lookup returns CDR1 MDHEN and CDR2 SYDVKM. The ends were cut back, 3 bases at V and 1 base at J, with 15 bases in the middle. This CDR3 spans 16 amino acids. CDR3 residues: CASSFSPSDRNTEAFF. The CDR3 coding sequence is TGTGCCAGCAGTTTTTCCCCCTCCGACAGGAACACTGAAGCTTTCTTT.

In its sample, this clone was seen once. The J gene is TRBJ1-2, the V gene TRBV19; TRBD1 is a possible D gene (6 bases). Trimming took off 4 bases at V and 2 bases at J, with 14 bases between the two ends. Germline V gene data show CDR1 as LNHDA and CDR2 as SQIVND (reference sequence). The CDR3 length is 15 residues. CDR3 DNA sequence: TGTGCCAGTAGTACGAGGGGGGGGATCAACTATGGCTACACCTTC. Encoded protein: CASSTRGGINYGYTF. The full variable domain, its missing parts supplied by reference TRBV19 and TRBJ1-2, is DGGITQSPKYLFRKEGQNVTLSCEQNLNHDAMYWYRQDPGQGLRLIYYSQIVNDFQKGDIAEGYSVSREKKESFPLTVTSAQKNPTAFYLCASSTRGGINYGYTFGSGTRLTVV.

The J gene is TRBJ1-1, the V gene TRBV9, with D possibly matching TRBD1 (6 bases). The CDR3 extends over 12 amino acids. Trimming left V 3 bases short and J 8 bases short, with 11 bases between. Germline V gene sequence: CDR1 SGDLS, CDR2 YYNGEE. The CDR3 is CASSGGGREAFF. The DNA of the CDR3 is TGTGCCAGCAGCGGGGGGGGCAGAGAAGCTTTCTTT.

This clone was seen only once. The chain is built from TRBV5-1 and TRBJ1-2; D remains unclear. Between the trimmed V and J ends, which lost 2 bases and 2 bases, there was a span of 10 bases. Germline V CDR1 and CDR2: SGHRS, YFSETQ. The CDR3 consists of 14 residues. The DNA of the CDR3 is TGCGCCAGCAGCTTTGGAGGGCAGAACTATGGCTACACCTTC. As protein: CASSFGGQNYGYTF.

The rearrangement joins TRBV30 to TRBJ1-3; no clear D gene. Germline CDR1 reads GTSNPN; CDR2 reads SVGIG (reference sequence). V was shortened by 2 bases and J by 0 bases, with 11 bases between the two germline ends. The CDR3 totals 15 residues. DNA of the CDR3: TGTGCCTGGAGTCCGCAGGTTTACTCTGGAAACACCATATATTTT. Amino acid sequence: CAWSPQVYSGNTIYF.

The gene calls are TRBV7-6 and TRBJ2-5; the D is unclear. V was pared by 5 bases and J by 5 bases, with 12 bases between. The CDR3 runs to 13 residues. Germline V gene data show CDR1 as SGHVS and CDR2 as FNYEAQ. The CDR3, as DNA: TGTGCCAGCAGCCTCCGACCCAGGGAGACCCAGTACTTC. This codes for CASSLRPRETQYF.

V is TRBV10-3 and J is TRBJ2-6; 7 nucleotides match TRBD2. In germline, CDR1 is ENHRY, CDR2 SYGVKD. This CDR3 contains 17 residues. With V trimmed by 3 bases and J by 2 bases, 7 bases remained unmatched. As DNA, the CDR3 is TGTGCCATCAGTGACCACGAGGGGACTACTGGGGCCAACGTCCTGACTTTC. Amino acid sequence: CAISDHEGTTGANVLTF.

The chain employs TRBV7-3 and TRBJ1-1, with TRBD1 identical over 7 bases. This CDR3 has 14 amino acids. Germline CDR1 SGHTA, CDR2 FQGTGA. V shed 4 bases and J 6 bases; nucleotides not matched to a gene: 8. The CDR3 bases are TGTGCCAGCAGCTACGGGACAGTAGGAGCTGAAGCTTTCTTT. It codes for CASSYGTVGAEAFF.

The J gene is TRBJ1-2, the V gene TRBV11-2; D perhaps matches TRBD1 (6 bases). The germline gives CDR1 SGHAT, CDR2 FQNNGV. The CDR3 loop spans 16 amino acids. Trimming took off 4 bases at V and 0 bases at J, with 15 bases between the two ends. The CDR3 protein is CASSSVGGLPNYGYTF. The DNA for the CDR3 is TGTGCCAGCAGCTCCGTCGGGGGGCTCCCTAACTATGGCTACACCTTC.

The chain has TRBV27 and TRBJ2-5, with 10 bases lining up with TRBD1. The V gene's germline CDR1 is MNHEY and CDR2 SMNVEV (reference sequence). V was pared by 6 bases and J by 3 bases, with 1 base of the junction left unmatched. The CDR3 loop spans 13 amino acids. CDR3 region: CASSGQGEETQYF. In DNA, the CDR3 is TGTGCCAGCAGCGGACAGGGGGAAGAGACCCAGTACTTC.

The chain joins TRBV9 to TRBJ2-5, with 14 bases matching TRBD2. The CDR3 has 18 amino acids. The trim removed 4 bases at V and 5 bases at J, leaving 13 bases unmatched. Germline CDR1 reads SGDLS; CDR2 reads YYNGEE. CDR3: CASSIDSGTSGSRETQYF. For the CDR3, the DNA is TGTGCCAGCAGCATAGACTCAGGGACTAGCGGGAGCAGGGAGACCCAGTACTTC.

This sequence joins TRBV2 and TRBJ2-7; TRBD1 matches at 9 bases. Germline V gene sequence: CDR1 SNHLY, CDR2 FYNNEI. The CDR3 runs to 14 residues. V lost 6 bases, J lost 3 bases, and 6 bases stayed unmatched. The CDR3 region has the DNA TGTGCCAGCAGCTTGGACAGGGGATACTACGAGCAGTACTTC. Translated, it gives CASSLDRGYYEQYF.

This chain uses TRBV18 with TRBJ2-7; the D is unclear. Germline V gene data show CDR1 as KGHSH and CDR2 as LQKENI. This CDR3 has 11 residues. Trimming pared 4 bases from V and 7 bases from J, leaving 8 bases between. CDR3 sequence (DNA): TGTGCCAGCTCACAACTCGGGGAGCAGTACTTC. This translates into CASSQLGEQYF.

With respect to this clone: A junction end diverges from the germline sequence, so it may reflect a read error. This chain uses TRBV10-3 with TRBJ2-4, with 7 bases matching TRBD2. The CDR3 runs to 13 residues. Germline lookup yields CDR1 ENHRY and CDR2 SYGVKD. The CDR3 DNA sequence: TGTGCCATCAGTGATGGAGCGGGAAACAGTCAGTACTTC. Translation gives CAISDGAGNSQYF.

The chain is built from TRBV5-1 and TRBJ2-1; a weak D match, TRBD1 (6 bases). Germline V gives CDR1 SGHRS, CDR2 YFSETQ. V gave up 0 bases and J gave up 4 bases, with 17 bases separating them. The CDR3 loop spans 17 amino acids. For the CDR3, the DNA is TGCGCCAGCAGCTTGGCCGTAACCGGGACAAAGTACAATGAGCAGTTCTTC. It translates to CASSLAVTGTKYNEQFF.

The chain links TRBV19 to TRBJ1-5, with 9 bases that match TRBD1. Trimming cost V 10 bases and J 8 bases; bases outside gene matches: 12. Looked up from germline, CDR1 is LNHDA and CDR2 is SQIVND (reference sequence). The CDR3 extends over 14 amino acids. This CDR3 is CATKQGASAEPQHF. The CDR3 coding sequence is TGTGCCACCAAACAGGGGGCCTCCGCTGAGCCCCAGCATTTT.

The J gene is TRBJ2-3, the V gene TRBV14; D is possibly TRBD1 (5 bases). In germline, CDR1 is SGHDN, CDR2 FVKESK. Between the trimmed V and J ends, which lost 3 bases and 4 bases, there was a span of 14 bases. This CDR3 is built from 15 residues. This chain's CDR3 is CASSQGQGLADTQYF. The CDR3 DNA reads TGTGCCAGCAGCCAGGGGCAGGGTCTCGCAGATACGCAGTATTTT. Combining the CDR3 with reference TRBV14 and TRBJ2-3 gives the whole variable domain EAGVTQFPSHSVIEKGQTVTLRCDPISGHDNLYWYRRVMGKEIKFLLHFVKESKQDESGMPNNRFLAERTGGTYSTLKVQPAELEDSGVYFCASSQGQGLADTQYFGPGTRLTVL.

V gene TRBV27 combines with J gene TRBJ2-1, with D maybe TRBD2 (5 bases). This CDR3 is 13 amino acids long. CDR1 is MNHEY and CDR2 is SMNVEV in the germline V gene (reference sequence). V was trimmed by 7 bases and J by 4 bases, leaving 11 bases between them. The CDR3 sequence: CASMDWAYNEQFF. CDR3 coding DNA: TGTGCCAGCATGGACTGGGCTTACAATGAGCAGTTCTTC.